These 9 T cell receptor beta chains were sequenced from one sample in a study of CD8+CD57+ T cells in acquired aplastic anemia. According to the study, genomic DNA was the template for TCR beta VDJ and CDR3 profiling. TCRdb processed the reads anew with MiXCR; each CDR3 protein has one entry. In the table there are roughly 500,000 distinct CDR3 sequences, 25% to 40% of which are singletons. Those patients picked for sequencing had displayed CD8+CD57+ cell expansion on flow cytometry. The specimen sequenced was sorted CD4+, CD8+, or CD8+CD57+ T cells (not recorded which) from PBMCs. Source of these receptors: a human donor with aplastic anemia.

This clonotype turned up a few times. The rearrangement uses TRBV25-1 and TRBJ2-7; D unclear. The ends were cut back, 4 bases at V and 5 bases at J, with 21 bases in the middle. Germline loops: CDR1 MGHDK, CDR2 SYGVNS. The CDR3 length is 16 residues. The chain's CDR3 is CASSASERLVLNEQYF. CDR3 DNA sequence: TGTGCCAGCAGTGCGTCAGAACGACTGGTCCTGAACGAGCAGTACTTC.

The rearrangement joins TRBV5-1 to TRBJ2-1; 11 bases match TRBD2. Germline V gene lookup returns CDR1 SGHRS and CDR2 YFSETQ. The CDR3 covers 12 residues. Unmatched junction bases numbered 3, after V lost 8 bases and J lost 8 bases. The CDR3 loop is CARKTSGDEQFF. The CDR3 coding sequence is TGCGCCAGGAAGACTAGCGGGGATGAGCAGTTCTTC. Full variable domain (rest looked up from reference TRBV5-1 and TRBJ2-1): KAGVTQTPRYLIKTRGQQVTLSCSPISGHRSVSWYQQTPGQGLQFLFEYFSETQRNKGNFPGRFSGRQFSNSRSEMNVSTLELGDSALYLCARKTSGDEQFFGPGTRLTVL.

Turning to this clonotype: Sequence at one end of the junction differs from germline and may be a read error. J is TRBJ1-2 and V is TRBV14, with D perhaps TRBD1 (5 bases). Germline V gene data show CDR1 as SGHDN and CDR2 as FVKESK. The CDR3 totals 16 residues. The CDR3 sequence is CPSSPRDWAKFDGYTF. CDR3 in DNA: TGTCCCAGCAGCCCTCGGGACTGGGCAAAATTTGATGGCTACACCTTC.

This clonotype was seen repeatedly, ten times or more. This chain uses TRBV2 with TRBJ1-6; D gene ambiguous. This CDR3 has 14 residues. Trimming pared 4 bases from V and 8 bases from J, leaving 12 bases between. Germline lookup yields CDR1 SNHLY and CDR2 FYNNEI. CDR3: CASSGRIGYSPLHF. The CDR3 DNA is TGTGCCAGCAGTGGGCGGATTGGGTATTCACCCCTCCACTTT.

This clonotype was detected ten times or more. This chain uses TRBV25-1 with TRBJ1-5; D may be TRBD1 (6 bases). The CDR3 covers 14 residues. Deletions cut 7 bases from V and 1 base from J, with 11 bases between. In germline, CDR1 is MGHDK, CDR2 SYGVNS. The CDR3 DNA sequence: TGTGCCAGCAAGGGGGGAGACAGCAATCAGCCCCAGCATTTT. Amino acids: CASKGGDSNQPQHF. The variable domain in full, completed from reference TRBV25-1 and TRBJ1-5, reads EADIYQTPRYLVIGTGKKITLECSQTMGHDKMYWYQQDPGMELHLIHYSYGVNSTEKGDLSSESTVSRIRTEHFPLTLESARPSHTSQYLCASKGGDSNQPQHFGDGTRLSIL.

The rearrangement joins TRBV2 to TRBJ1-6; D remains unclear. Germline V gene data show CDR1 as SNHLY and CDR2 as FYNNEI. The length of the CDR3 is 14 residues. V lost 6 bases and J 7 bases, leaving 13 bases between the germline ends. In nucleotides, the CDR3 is TGTGCCAGCAGCTTAGCGAACGGCAATTCACCCCTCCACTTT. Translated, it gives CASSLANGNSPLHF.

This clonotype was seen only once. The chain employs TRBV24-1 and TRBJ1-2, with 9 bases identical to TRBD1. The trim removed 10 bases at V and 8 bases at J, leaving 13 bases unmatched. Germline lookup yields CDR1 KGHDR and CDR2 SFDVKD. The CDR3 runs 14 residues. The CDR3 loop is CATQPTGQGGGYTF. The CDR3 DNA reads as TGTGCCACTCAACCCACGGGACAGGGAGGCGGCTACACCTTC.

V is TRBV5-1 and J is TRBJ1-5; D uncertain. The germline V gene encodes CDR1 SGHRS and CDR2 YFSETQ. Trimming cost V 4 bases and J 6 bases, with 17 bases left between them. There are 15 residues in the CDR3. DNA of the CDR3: TGCGCCAGCAGCCCGACCGCAGGTGGAGTTCAGCCCCAGCATTTT. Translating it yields CASSPTAGGVQPQHF.

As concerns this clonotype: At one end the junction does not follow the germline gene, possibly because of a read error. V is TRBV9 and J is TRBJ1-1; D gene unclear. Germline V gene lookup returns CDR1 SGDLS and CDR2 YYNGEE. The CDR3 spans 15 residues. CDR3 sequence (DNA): TGTGCCAGCAGCGTAGTAGACGTAATGAACACTGAAGCTCTCTTT. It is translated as CASSVVDVMNTEALF.